The entry below gives a single TCR beta chain sequence along with its context. This probably arose from a read error, given a far larger clone one base away. The sample contains more than one DNA sequence encoding this CDR3. Several immunoSEQ plates received, in even portions, the genomic DNA of each subset. It was on ten immunoSEQ deep assay plates that unsorted PBMC DNA was sequenced. The protocol was immunoSEQ multiplex PCR, while the TCRdb copy is restricted to in-frame clones and leaves out a portion. The repertoire has 490,000 or so clones, 70% to 80% of them found once; the top ten carry approximately 12%. Genomic DNA came from tens of millions of PBMCs in unsorted samples. The sample belongs to a study of shared clonotypes between healthy human individuals. The CDR3 runs to 17 residues. Germline-derived CDR1 and CDR2 are SGHDT and YYEEEE.

Specimen: PBMCs. The receptor was isolated from a woman in her thirties or forties in good health. Some clones in this sample may be carry-over from other donors' samples. V usage is TRBV5-6 and J usage is TRBJ1-5; D perhaps matches TRBD1 (5 bases). CDR3 sequence: CASSLGRERPSNQPQHF. The CDR3 DNA is TGTGCCAGCAGCTTGGGCAGGGAGAGACCAAGCAATCAGCCCCAGCATTTC.